This entry features one TCR beta chain sequence. The antigen is unknown. This entry belongs to a study of T cell repertoires in cytomegalovirus infection. Study-level background: Public TCR beta signatures marked donors with CMV infection and the matching HLA. The study's findings and limits: Pooled public TCR beta family frequency picked out CMV carriers with the relevant HLA. Dominant in the ex vivo response were TCR beta clonotypes restricted by HLA-C and specific for CMV.

Via MiXCR, TCRdb re-called the reads, giving one row per CDR3 protein. The sample includes 510,000 or so distinct CDR3 sequences, around 27% of them seen just once. Germline V gene data show CDR1 as MNHEY and CDR2 as SVGEGT. Trimming removed 5 bases at V and 1 base at J, with 10 bases between. The length of the CDR3 is 14 residues. The receptor was isolated from a human donor in good health (CMV status not recorded). Some clones in this sample may be carry-over from other donors' samples. V and J are TRBV6-2 or TRBV6-3 and TRBJ2-3; tentatively, D is TRBD1 (6 bases). The sequenced sample consisted of PBMCs. CDR3 bases: TGTGCCAGCAGTCGACAGGTCCGCACAGATACGCAGTATTTT. The encoded protein is CASSRQVRTDTQYF.